The clone carrying this T cell receptor beta chain has only a few counts. This sample is drawn from a study of molecular identifiers for immune sequencing clone quantification. MiXCR, run by TCRdb on the PCR reads, gives a single entry per CDR3 protein. The sample carries roughly 630,000 distinct CDR3 sequences, 25% recorded once. Germline V lookup: CDR1 SGHVS, CDR2 FNYEAQ. Deletions cut 8 bases from V and 1 base from J, with 14 bases between. This CDR3 has 14 residues. This receptor was taken from a human donor in good health. Some libraries in this study had Jurkat cell RNA spiked in. The sequenced sample was naive CD8+ T cells from blood, with Jurkat cell RNA spiked in. The sample's subset: FACS-sorted CD8+CD4-CCR7+CD45RA+ naive T cells. The V and J genes are TRBV7-6 and TRBJ1-1, with D unresolved. CDR3 in amino acids: CASGQNPENTEAFF. The CDR3 DNA is TGTGCCAGCGGTCAAAACCCGGAGAACACTGAAGCTTTCTTT.